This passage covers 9 T cell receptor beta chains from one sample sequenced in a study of early T cells in non-severe SARS-CoV-2 infection. In TCRdb, the 5' RACE reads were re-called with MiXCR into one record per CDR3 protein. The sample shows tens of thousands of distinct CDR3 sequences, 4% to 5% of them seen only once. Sequencing used whole blood. The receptors were sampled from an adult who was a healthcare worker with PCR-confirmed SARS-CoV-2 infection or an uninfected control (not recorded which).

The V call is TRBV24-1, the J call TRBJ2-3, with D tentatively TRBD1 (5 bases). Germline CDR1 KGHDR, CDR2 SFDVKD. V lost 5 bases and J 6 bases, leaving 14 bases between the germline ends. This CDR3 is 14 amino acids long. The CDR3 nucleotides are TGTGCCACCAGTGTTCGCTGGGGCGCGGATACGCAGTATTTT. Its protein product is CATSVRWGADTQYF.

This clonotype has more than one count but fewer than ten. This rearrangement joins TRBV11-2 to TRBJ2-6; no clear D. CDR1 is SGHAT and CDR2 is FQNNGV in the germline V gene. V was clipped by 5 bases and J by 3 bases, with 11 bases between them. This CDR3 is 15 amino acids long. The CDR3 sequence is CASSPSRVGANVLTF. The DNA for the CDR3 is TGTGCCAGCAGCCCCTCAAGGGTTGGGGCCAACGTCCTGACTTTC.

The genes are TRBV30 and TRBJ2-1; 10 bases are a match to TRBD2. CDR1 and CDR2 from the germline V gene are GTSNPN and SVGIG (reference sequence). V gave up 5 bases and J gave up 4 bases; unmatched junction bases: 8. The CDR3 spans 15 residues. CDR3 sequence (DNA): TGTGCCTGGGGCAAACGACTAGCGGGTTACAATGAGCAGTTCTTC. This gives the protein CAWGKRLAGYNEQFF.

This clonotype was observed at least ten times. The chain combines TRBV5-3 with TRBJ2-3, with D unclear. TRBV5-3 belongs to the ORF category, with a function that is uncertain. The CDR3 has 15 amino acids. Trimming took 0 bases from V and 6 from J, leaving 14 bases between them. In DNA form, the CDR3 reads TGTGCCAGAAGCTTGGTGCGATGGATAGGGGATACGCAGTATTTT. Translated, it gives CARSLVRWIGDTQYF.

This clonotype came up a few times. This chain uses TRBV5-1 with TRBJ2-7; D is ambiguous. Germline V gene lookup returns CDR1 SGHRS and CDR2 YFSETQ. The CDR3 length is 12 residues. Between the trimmed V and J ends, which lost 0 bases and 3 bases, there was a span of 4 bases. The CDR3, as DNA: TGCGCCAGCAGCTTGGCCCTCTACGAGCAGTACTTC. Encoded protein: CASSLALYEQYF.

In this sample, this clonotype turned up many times. The chain carries TRBV10-3 and TRBJ1-3, with D possibly being TRBD1 (5 bases). V shed 8 bases and J shed 7 bases, with 15 bases lying between them. Germline loops: CDR1 ENHRY, CDR2 SYGVKD. The CDR3 extends over 13 amino acids. Here the CDR3 reads CAIQGFSTNTIYF. The CDR3 bases are TGTGCCATCCAGGGATTTAGTACGAACACCATATATTTT.

This clonotype was detected only a few times. J is TRBJ1-2 and V is TRBV11-1; D gene ambiguous. The CDR3 is 14 amino acids. The V gene's germline CDR1 is SGHAT and CDR2 FQDESV (reference sequence). The V and J ends lost 5 bases and 0 bases respectively, with 10 bases between them. The CDR3 reads CASSPREPNYGYTF. The CDR3 DNA follows: TGTGCCAGCAGCCCTAGGGAGCCTAACTATGGCTACACCTTC.

The chain recombines TRBV9 with TRBJ1-1; 8 bases are shared with TRBD1. There are 15 residues in the CDR3. The trim removed 3 bases at V and 2 bases at J, leaving 6 bases unmatched. Germline CDR1 and CDR2: SGDLS and YYNGEE. In DNA form, the CDR3 reads TGTGCCAGCAGCGCGGGGGACAGGTCAAACACTGAAGCTTTCTTT. Amino acid sequence: CASSAGDRSNTEAFF.

This clonotype was seen ten or more times. V gene TRBV5-1 combines with J gene TRBJ2-1; D might be TRBD2 (5 bases). Trimming took off 1 base at V and 4 bases at J, with 9 bases between the two ends. This CDR3 has 14 residues. Germline V gene sequence: CDR1 SGHRS, CDR2 YFSETQ. In nucleotides, the CDR3 is TGCGCCAGCAGCTTGATCGGGGATTACAATGAGCAGTTCTTC. Protein sequence: CASSLIGDYNEQFF. Full variable domain (missing parts from reference TRBV5-1 and TRBJ2-1): KAGVTQTPRYLIKTRGQQVTLSCSPISGHRSVSWYQQTPGQGLQFLFEYFSETQRNKGNFPGRFSGRQFSNSRSEMNVSTLELGDSALYLCASSLIGDYNEQFFGPGTRLTVL.